This passage covers 4 T cell receptor beta chains from one sample sequenced in a study of shared clonotypes between healthy human individuals. Using immunoSEQ multiplex PCR, the repertoire was profiled, and TCRdb retains in-frame clones only, with some absent. The table shows a few million clones, with around 93% occurring only once. The sequencing sample was made of naive CD4+ T cells from PBMCs. Indicated subset: CD45RA+ positively selected. The receptors come from a man in his late teens or twenties in good health. Some clones in this sample may be carry-over from other donors' samples.

This sequence joins TRBV30 and TRBJ1-4, with 7 nucleotides matching TRBD1. CDR1 is GTSNPN, CDR2 SVGIG, per germline (reference sequence). V lost 3 bases, J lost 7 bases, and 11 bases stayed unmatched. CDR3 length: 15 residues. CDR3 region: CAWRPQGGAREKLFF. Here the CDR3 DNA reads TGTGCCTGGAGACCCCAGGGGGGAGCTCGTGAAAAACTGTTTTTT. Drawing the rest from reference TRBV30 and TRBJ1-4, the complete variable domain is SQTIHQWPATLVQPVGSPLSLECTVEGTSNPNLYWYRQAAGRGLQLLFYSVGIGQISSEVPQNLSASRPQDRQFILSSKKLLLSDSGFYLCAWRPQGGAREKLFFGSGTQLSVL.

The V gene is TRBV2, the J gene TRBJ2-5; 9 nucleotides agree with TRBD1. CDR3 length equals 15 residues. The germline gives CDR1 SNHLY, CDR2 FYNNEI. The junction had 6 bases not matched to a gene; V was cut back by 3 bases and J by 4 bases. DNA for the CDR3: TGTGCCAGCAGTGATCGCGACAGGGGGTTAGAGACCCAGTACTTC. Amino acid sequence: CASSDRDRGLETQYF. Using reference TRBV2 and TRBJ2-5 for the parts outside the CDR3, the full variable domain is EPEVTQTPSHQVTQMGQEVILRCVPISNHLYFYWYRQILGQKVEFLVSFYNNEISEKSEIFDDQFSVERPDGSNFTLKIRSTKLEDSAMYFCASSDRDRGLETQYFGPGTRLLVL.

Concerning this clone itself: Other DNA sequences in this specimen translate into the identical CDR3. The chain employs TRBV29-1 and TRBJ2-2; D perhaps matches TRBD1 (6 bases). This CDR3 contains 13 residues. Germline V lookup: CDR1 SQVTM, CDR2 ANQGSEA. V gave up 4 bases and J gave up 4 bases, with 10 bases separating them. CDR3 sequence (DNA): TGCAGCGTTGGGCAGGGGAGCACCGGGGAGCTGTTTTTT. Residues: CSVGQGSTGELFF.

V gene TRBV7-9 combines with J gene TRBJ1-6, with D unclear. This CDR3 is built from 15 residues. The V gene lost 2 bases and the J gene lost 6 bases, with 11 bases spanning the gap. CDR1 SEHNR and CDR2 FQNEAQ come from the germline V gene (reference sequence). In nucleotides, the CDR3 is TGTGCCAGCAGCTTACGGCCCGGACTTAATTCACCCCTCCACTTT. Its protein is CASSLRPGLNSPLHF.